Shown below are 23 T cell receptor beta chains from a single sample sequenced in a study of blood T cells in healthy people across ages. It was with a sample-barcoded 5' primer and a J-beta primer mix that a second PCR of roughly 7 to 12 cycles was run. MiXCR was run by TCRdb on the 5' RACE reads, yielding one entry per CDR3 protein. The sample carries fewer than 900,000 distinct CDR3 sequences, 40% to 45% recorded once. The sample was blood. These receptors came from a woman in her sixties or seventies in good health.

J is TRBJ2-7 and V is TRBV13; D gene unclear. V lost 2 bases to trimming and J lost 2 bases, with 16 bases between them. The CDR3 has 16 residues. The germline gives CDR1 PRHDT, CDR2 FYEKMQ (reference sequence). The CDR3 reads CASSLYQLRQTYEQYF. The CDR3 nucleotides read TGTGCCAGCAGCTTATATCAATTGCGACAAACCTACGAGCAGTACTTC.

Only a few counts were recorded for this clonotype. The chain employs TRBV9 and TRBJ1-2; 8 nucleotides align to TRBD1. The V gene's germline CDR1 is SGDLS and CDR2 YYNGEE. The CDR3 is 15 amino acids. V gave up 3 bases and J gave up 8 bases; unmatched junction bases: 12. CDR3 DNA: TGTGCCAGCAGCGCTTCCTCCAGGGGGCCGAGCGGCTACACCTTC. Translation: CASSASSRGPSGYTF.

The chain recombines TRBV7-2 with TRBJ2-1; TRBD2 matches at 9 bases. Unmatched junction bases numbered 14, after V lost 5 bases and J lost 9 bases. Germline V gene sequence: CDR1 SGHTA, CDR2 FQGNSA. There are 16 residues in the CDR3. CDR3: CASSPMLAGRPGEQFF. The CDR3 region has the DNA TGTGCCAGCAGCCCAATGCTAGCGGGAAGGCCGGGTGAGCAGTTCTTC.

The rearrangement uses TRBV5-3 and TRBJ2-4; the D is unclear. The J call may be mistaken, given a closer DNA end match to TRBJ2-5. TRBV5-3 is marked as an open reading frame, function uncertain. The CDR3 has 14 amino acids. The CDR3 DNA is TGTGCCAGAAGCTTGGGGGCTTCCGCCAAGACCCAGTACTTC. This codes for CARSLGASAKTQYF.

V is TRBV9 and J is TRBJ1-2, with TRBD1 matching 7 bases. Losses at the gene ends were 3 bases for V and 6 bases for J; bases not matched to a gene: 11. CDR1 and CDR2 from the germline V gene are SGDLS and YYNGEE. The length of the CDR3 is 15 residues. CDR3 loop: CASSGRDSHSHGYTF. CDR3 sequence (DNA): TGTGCCAGCAGCGGCCGGGACAGCCACTCTCATGGCTACACCTTC.

V usage is TRBV28 and J usage is TRBJ2-1, with D possibly being TRBD2 (5 bases). Trimming shortened V by 6 bases and J by 10 bases, and 13 bases separated the two germline ends. This CDR3 has 12 residues. The germline CDR1 and CDR2 sequences are MDHEN and SYDVKM. The CDR3, as DNA: TGTGCCAGCAGAACTAGTTTACGCGAGCAGTTCTTC. Encoded protein: CASRTSLREQFF.

The chain links TRBV13 to TRBJ2-3; D is ambiguous. Deletions cut 1 base from V and 6 bases from J, with 8 bases between. Per germline, CDR1 PRHDT and CDR2 FYEKMQ (reference sequence). The length of the CDR3 is 13 residues. CDR3 nucleotides: TGTGCCAGCAGCTTAGTCCAGTTGGATACGCAGTATTTT. This encodes CASSLVQLDTQYF.

This chain connects TRBV27 to TRBJ2-6, with D possibly called TRBD1 or TRBD2 (5 bases each). The CDR3 is made up of 16 amino acids. CDR1 MNHEY and CDR2 SMNVEV come from the germline V gene (reference sequence). V lost 2 bases to trimming and J lost 10 bases, with 18 bases between them. CDR3 amino acids: CASSLNGLQGVNVLTF. CDR3 nucleotide sequence: TGTGCCAGCAGTTTAAACGGACTTCAAGGGGTTAACGTCCTGACTTTC.

V and J are TRBV12-3 or TRBV12-4 and TRBJ2-7; 7 positions match TRBD1. This CDR3 is 13 amino acids long. Germline trimming cut 5 bases from V and 8 bases from J; bases unmatched to any gene: 9. As DNA, the CDR3 is TGTGCCAGCAGTCAAGGGGGACAGTCGCAGCAGTACTTC. As protein: CASSQGGQSQQYF.

This clonotype turned up a few times. The chain carries TRBV6-5 and TRBJ2-7; D might be TRBD1 or TRBD2, each matching 5 bases. CDR3 length: 15 amino acids. CDR1 and CDR2 from the germline V gene are MNHEY and SVGAGI. V lost 6 bases and J 1 base, leaving 16 bases between the germline ends. CDR3 coding DNA: TGTGCCAGCAGCTACGCCCGGGGCCGATCCTACGAGCAGTACTTC. This gives the protein CASSYARGRSYEQYF.

In its sample, this clonotype was seen many times. The chain joins TRBV29-1 to TRBJ2-5; 8 nucleotides align to TRBD2. CDR1 and CDR2 from the germline V gene are SQVTM and ANQGSEA. The J segment lost 4 bases and the V segment lost 0 bases, leaving 1 base of the junction unmatched. This CDR3 is 13 amino acids long. The CDR3 bases are TGCAGCGTTGAAGACCGGGGGGGAGAGACCCAGTACTTC. As protein: CSVEDRGGETQYF.

The V and J genes are TRBV7-3 and TRBJ2-3; D is perhaps TRBD2 (7 bases). The CDR3 has 15 residues. V dropped 8 bases and J dropped 5 bases, with 20 bases sitting between them. Germline V lookup: CDR1 SGHTA, CDR2 FQGTGA. Here the CDR3 DNA reads TGTGCCAGCCGCCAAGGGGGGGGGAGCCTAGATACGCAGTATTTT. Its protein is CASRQGGGSLDTQYF.

This clonotype came up many times. The J gene is TRBJ2-1, the V gene TRBV7-3; 11 bases align to TRBD2. Germline CDR1 reads SGHTA; CDR2 reads FQGTGA. With 3 bases clipped from V and 5 bases from J, the junction kept 3 bases outside the gene matches. CDR3 length equals 15 residues. CDR3 DNA: TGTGCCAGCAGCTTGACTAGCGGGGAAAACAATGAGCAGTTCTTC. Translation: CASSLTSGENNEQFF.

This clonotype was detected only a few times. The V call is TRBV5-1, the J call TRBJ1-2; D remains ambiguous. Germline V gene sequence: CDR1 SGHRS, CDR2 YFSETQ. Trimming removed 0 bases from V and 6 bases from J, with 15 bases in between. The CDR3 is made up of 15 amino acids. CDR3: CASSLEGRSLDGYTF. The CDR3 DNA reads TGCGCCAGCAGCTTGGAAGGGCGGTCCTTAGATGGCTACACCTTC.

The J gene is TRBJ2-4, the V gene TRBV12-3 or TRBV12-4; D gene unclear. The CDR3 totals 16 residues. V lost 3 bases and J 0 bases, leaving 12 bases between the germline ends. The CDR3 sequence: CASSLKAPGAKNIQYF. The CDR3 nucleotides read TGTGCCAGCAGTTTGAAGGCTCCGGGAGCCAAAAACATTCAGTACTTC.

This clonotype has a handful of counts. This chain joins TRBV20-1 and TRBJ2-4, with 11 bases identical to TRBD1. V trimming: 3 bases; J trimming: 13 bases; junction bases outside the gene matches: 11. This CDR3 spans 14 amino acids. Germline loops: CDR1 DFQATT, CDR2 SNEGSKA (reference sequence). The CDR3 here is CSARDGQGAGEQYF. The CDR3 nucleotides read TGCAGTGCTAGGGATGGACAGGGGGCCGGGGAGCAGTACTTC.

This chain links TRBV20-1 with TRBJ2-1; 8 bases are a match to TRBD1. V was clipped by 3 bases and J by 4 bases; unmatched bases: 11. CDR3 length equals 16 residues. Germline lookup yields CDR1 DFQATT and CDR2 SNEGSKA (reference sequence). The DNA of the CDR3 is TGCAGTGCTAGGGGGGCCGGGACAGGACCTTACAATGAGCAGTTCTTC. Translating it yields CSARGAGTGPYNEQFF.

The chain couples TRBV20-1 to TRBJ1-4; D not resolved. The V and J ends lost 1 base and 5 bases respectively, with 11 bases between them. Germline V gene data show CDR1 as DFQATT and CDR2 as SNEGSKA (reference sequence). The length of the CDR3 is 14 residues. The CDR3 DNA is TGCAGTGCTAGAGCCGTGACCTTAAATGAAAAACTGTTTTTT. Encoded protein: CSARAVTLNEKLFF.

This clonotype was seen a few times. The chain uses TRBV20-1 and TRBJ1-4; D unresolved. CDR1 is DFQATT, CDR2 SNEGSKA, per germline (reference sequence). The CDR3 is made up of 15 amino acids. With 1 base removed from V and 5 bases from J, the gap between germline ends came to 14 bases. The CDR3: CSARAPDVPNEKLFF. CDR3 DNA: TGCAGTGCTAGAGCTCCCGACGTCCCAAATGAAAAACTGTTTTTT.

This clonotype has just one count. This chain connects TRBV7-9 to TRBJ2-1, with TRBD1 matching 9 bases. V was pared by 6 bases and J by 8 bases, with 5 bases of the junction left unmatched. This CDR3 is 13 amino acids long. Germline loops: CDR1 SEHNR, CDR2 FQNEAQ (reference sequence). CDR3 region: CASRITGGDEQFF. The CDR3 bases are TGTGCCAGCAGGATTACAGGGGGCGATGAGCAGTTCTTC.

The chain links TRBV28 to TRBJ1-1; a possible D gene is TRBD1 (5 bases). This CDR3 has 16 residues. The V and J ends lost 6 bases and 1 base respectively, with 18 bases between them. The germline V gene has CDR1 MDHEN and CDR2 SYDVKM. In nucleotides, the CDR3 is TGTGCCAGCAGCCCTTATAAGCAGGGTACGAACACTGAAGCTTTCTTT. Translating it yields CASSPYKQGTNTEAFF.

This clonotype has a single count. The chain joins TRBV12-3 or TRBV12-4 to TRBJ2-3; 14 bases align to TRBD2. The CDR3 length is 17 residues. Losses at the gene ends were 7 bases for V and 11 bases for J; bases not matched to a gene: 17. The chain's CDR3 is CASTGTSGGRSTDVQYF. The CDR3 DNA reads TGTGCCAGCACCGGGACTAGCGGGGGCCGAAGCACAGATGTGCAGTATTTT.

The chain couples TRBV3-1 to TRBJ2-7, with D perhaps matching TRBD1 (5 bases). The CDR3 runs 15 residues. Germline values: CDR1 LGHDT, CDR2 YNNKEL (reference sequence). The germline V and J ends were trimmed by 0 bases and 7 bases, with 16 bases remaining between them. The CDR3 protein is CASSQETQGHNEQYF. CDR3 sequence (DNA): TGTGCCAGCAGCCAAGAAACCCAGGGTCACAATGAGCAGTACTTC.